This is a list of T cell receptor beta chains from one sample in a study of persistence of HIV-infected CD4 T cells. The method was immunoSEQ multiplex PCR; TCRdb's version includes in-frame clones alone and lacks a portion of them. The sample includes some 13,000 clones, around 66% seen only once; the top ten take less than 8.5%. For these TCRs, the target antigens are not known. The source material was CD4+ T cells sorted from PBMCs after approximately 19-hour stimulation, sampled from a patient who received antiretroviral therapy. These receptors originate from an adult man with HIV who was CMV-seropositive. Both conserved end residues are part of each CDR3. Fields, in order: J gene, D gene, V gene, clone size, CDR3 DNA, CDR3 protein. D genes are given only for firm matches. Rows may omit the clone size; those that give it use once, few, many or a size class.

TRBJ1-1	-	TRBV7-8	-	TGTGCCAGCAGCTTAGCCCGGGAAACGTACACTGAAGCTTTCTTT	CASSLARETYTEAFF
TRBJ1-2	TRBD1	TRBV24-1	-	TGTGCCACCAGTGACAGGGGGACTAACTATGGCTACACCTTC	CATSDRGTNYGYTF
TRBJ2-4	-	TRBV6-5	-	TGTGCCAGCAGGGGGACTGTAGCCAAAAACATTCAGTACTTC	CASRGTVAKNIQYF
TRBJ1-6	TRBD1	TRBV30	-	TGTGCCTTTCTAACCGGGACAGGGACTTCACCCCTCCACTTT	CAFLTGTGTSPLHF
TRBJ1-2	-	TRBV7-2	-	TGTGCCAGCAGCTTAGGTGGGACCCTGGGGGGCTACACCTTC	CASSLGGTLGGYTF
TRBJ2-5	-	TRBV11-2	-	TGTGCCAGCAGCTTAGATTTGGCTTTAGCTATCGGGACCCAGTACTTC	CASSLDLALAIGTQYF
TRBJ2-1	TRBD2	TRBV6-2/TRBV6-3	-	TGTGCCAGCAGTTCGGGACTAGTCGGCAATGAGCAGTTCTTC	CASSSGLVGNEQFF
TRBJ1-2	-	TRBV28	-	TGTGCCAGCAGTTTAAGGGGCAACTATGGCTACACCTTC	CASSLRGNYGYTF
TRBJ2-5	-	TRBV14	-	TGTGCCAGCAGCCACGGGCGGGAGACCCAGTACTTC	CASSHGRETQYF
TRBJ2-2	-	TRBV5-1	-	TGCGCCAGCAGCTCCGGGTCGCGATTGACCGGGGAGCTGTTTTTT	CASSSGSRLTGELFF
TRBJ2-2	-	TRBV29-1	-	TGCAGCGCGGCGGGATTATCCGCGAACACCGGGGAGCTGTTTTTT	CSAAGLSANTGELFF
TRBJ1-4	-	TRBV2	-	TGTGCCAGCAGGATGAAGACAACTAATGAAAAACTGTTTTTT	CASRMKTTNEKLFF
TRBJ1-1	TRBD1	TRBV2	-	TGTGCCAGCAGTGGGGGTTCAGGGGGCTTTGAAGCTTTCTTT	CASSGGSGGFEAFF
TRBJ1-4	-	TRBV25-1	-	TGTGCCAGCAGCCAAGGAGGGGGGCTTAATGAAAAACTGTTTTTT	CASSQGGGLNEKLFF
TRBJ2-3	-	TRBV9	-	TGTGCCAGCAGTGCCGACCAAACCTTGGTGAATACGCAGTATTTT	CASSADQTLVNTQYF
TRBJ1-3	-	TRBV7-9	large	TGTGCCAGCAGCCCGGCGGAGGCGAGAAGCACCATATATTTT	CASSPAEARSTIYF
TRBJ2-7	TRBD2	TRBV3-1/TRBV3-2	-	TGTGCCAGCAGCCCTAGCGGGAGGGCCTACGAGCAGTACTTC	CASSPSGRAYEQYF
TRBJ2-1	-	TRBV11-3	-	TGTGCCAGCAGCTTGGAGGGGACAGACTACAATGAGCAGTTCTTC	CASSLEGTDYNEQFF
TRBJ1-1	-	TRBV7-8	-	TGTGCCAGCAGCCCGGGGGGGAGGCCGGGGGCTTTCTTT	CASSPGGRPGAFF
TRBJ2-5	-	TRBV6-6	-	TGTGCCAGCACCGCTTACAAGGATACCCAGTACTTC	CASTAYKDTQYF
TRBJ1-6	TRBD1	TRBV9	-	TGTGCCAGCAGCGTAACGCCATCCGGGACAGAAAATTCACCCCTCCACTTT	CASSVTPSGTENSPLHF
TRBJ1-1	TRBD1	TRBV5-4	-	TGTGCCAGCAGCTTCGGACAGGGGGCCGCTTTCTTT	CASSFGQGAAFF
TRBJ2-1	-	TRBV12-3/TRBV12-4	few	TGTGCCAGCGTAGGAAGACTGGCCAATGAGCAGTTCTTC	CASVGRLANEQFF
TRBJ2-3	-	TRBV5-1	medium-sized	TGCGCCAGCAGCTTGTCGTGGGGATACGATACGCAGTATTTT	CASSLSWGYDTQYF
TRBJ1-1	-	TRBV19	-	TGTGCCAGTAGTATCCCGGGTGCCGACTTTGGGGGTTTGAACACTGAAGCTTTCTTT	CASSIPGADFGGLNTEAFF
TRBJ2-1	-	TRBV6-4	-	TGTGCCAGCAGTGTCGGTGGTTTGGTAGGGTTTGATGAGCAGTTCTTC	CASSVGGLVGFDEQFF
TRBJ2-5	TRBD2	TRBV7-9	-	TGTGCCAGCAGCCCTACTAGCGGGGGGTGGAAGACCCAGTACTTC	CASSPTSGGWKTQYF
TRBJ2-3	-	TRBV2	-	TGTGCCAGCAGTACAGGGCCGGCAGATACGCAGTATTTT	CASSTGPADTQYF
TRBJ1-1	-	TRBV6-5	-	TGTGCCAGCAGGAAGGGGAACACTGAAGCTTTCTTT	CASRKGNTEAFF
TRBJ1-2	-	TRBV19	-	TGTGCCAGTAGATACGTAAATTCCGGGACCGCTAACTATGGCTACACCTTC	CASRYVNSGTANYGYTF
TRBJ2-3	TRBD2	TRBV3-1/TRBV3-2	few	TGTGCCAGCAGCCCCCAGACGACTAGCGGGTGCACAGATACGCAGTATTTT	CASSPQTTSGCTDTQYF
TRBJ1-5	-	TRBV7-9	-	TGTGCCAGCAGCTTAGGGGGGCAGCCCCAGCATTTT	CASSLGGQPQHF
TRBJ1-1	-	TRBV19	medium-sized	TGTGCCAGTAGTATAAGGAAGGATGTCACTGAAGCTTTCTTT	CASSIRKDVTEAFF
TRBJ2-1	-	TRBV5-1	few	TGCGCCAGCAGCTTGGAAGGCAGGTCCTACAATGAGCAGTTCTTC	CASSLEGRSYNEQFF
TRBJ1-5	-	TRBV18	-	TGTGCCAGCTCACCACAGGGGAATAGCAATCAGCCCCAGCATTTT	CASSPQGNSNQPQHF
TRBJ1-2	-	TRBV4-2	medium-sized	TGTGCCAGCAGCCAACAGGGAAAAAGTGGCTACACCTTC	CASSQQGKSGYTF
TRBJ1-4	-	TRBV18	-	TGTGCCAGCTCAACGTATTCCAGGGCGGGTGAAAAACTGTTTTTT	CASSTYSRAGEKLFF
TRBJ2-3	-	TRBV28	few	TGTGCCACGGCTGGGGAGCGGGATACGCAGTATTTT	CATAGERDTQYF
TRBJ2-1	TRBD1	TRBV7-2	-	TGTGCCAGCAGTCCCGACTGGGACAGGAGTGAGCAGTTCTTC	CASSPDWDRSEQFF
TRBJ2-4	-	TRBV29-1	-	TGCAGCGTTGAAGGGGCAGGGGGGAGGAAAAACATTCAGTACTTC	CSVEGAGGRKNIQYF
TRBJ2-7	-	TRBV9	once	TGTGCCAGCAGCGTTGGGCAGGGGAAGCTTGGAGGGCAGTACTTC	CASSVGQGKLGGQYF
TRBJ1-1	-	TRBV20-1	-	TGCAGTGCGAGGTGGGCTGAAGCTTTCTTT	CSARWAEAFF
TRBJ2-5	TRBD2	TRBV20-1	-	TGCAGTGCTAGTAGCGAGCGGGGGTACCAAGAGACCCAGTACTTC	CSASSERGYQETQYF
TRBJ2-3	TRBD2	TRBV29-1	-	TGCAGCGTTAGCGGGACGCCCAGCACAGATACGCAGTATTTT	CSVSGTPSTDTQYF
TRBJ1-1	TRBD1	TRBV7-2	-	TGTGCCAGCAGCTTAGACAGGGGGACTGAAGCTTTCTTT	CASSLDRGTEAFF
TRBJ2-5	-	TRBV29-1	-	TGCAGCGCCACCAAATCTAGCGACAGCTGGGAGACCCAGTACTTC	CSATKSSDSWETQYF